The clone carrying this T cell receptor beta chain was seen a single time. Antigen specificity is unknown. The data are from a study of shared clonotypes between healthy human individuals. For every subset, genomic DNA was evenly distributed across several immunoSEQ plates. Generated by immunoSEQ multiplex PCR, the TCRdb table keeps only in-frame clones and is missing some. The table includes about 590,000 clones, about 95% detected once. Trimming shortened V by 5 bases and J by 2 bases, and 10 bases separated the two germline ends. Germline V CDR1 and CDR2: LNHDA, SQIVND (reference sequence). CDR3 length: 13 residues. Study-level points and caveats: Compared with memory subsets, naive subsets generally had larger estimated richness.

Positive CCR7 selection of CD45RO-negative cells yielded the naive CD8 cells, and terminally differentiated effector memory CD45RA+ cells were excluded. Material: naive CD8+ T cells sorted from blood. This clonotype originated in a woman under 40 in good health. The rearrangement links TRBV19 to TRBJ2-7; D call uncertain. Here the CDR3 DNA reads TGTGCCAGTAGTGTTAGACCCACCTACGAGCAGTACTTC. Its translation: CASSVRPTYEQYF. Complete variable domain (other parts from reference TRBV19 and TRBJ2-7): DGGITQSPKYLFRKEGQNVTLSCEQNLNHDAMYWYRQDPGQGLRLIYYSQIVNDFQKGDIAEGYSVSREKKESFPLTVTSAQKNPTAFYLCASSVRPTYEQYFGPGTRLTVT.